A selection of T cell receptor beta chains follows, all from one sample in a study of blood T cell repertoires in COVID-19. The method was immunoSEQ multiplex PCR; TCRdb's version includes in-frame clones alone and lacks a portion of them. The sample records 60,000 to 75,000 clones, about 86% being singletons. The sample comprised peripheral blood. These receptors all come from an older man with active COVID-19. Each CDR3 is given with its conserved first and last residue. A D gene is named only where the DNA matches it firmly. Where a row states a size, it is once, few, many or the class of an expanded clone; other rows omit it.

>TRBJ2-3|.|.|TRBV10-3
CAISDQTRLSTDTQYF
TGTGCCATCAGTGACCAGACTAGGTTAAGCACAGATACGCAGTATTTT
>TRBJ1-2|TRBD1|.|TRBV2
CASSGTAYGYTF
TGTGCCAGCAGCGGGACAGCCTATGGCTACACCTTC
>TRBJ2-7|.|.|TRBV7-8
CASSLAPWHEQYF
TGTGCCAGCAGCTTAGCCCCGTGGCACGAGCAGTACTTC
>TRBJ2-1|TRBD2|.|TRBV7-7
CASSRLAGGGHEQFF
TGTGCTAGCAGCCGCCTAGCGGGAGGGGGCCATGAGCAGTTCTTC
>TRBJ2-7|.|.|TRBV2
CASRDSFYEQYF
TGTGCCAGCAGAGACAGCTTCTACGAGCAGTACTTC
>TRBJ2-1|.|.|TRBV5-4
CASSQGGVGRLPYNEQFF
TGTGCCAGCAGCCAGGGCGGGGTGGGGAGACTACCCTACAATGAGCAGTTCTTC
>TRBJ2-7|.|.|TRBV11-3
CASSLVTGPGYEQYF
TGTGCCAGCAGCTTAGTTACAGGGCCGGGTTACGAGCAGTACTTC
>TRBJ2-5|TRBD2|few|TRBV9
CASSVAPSGSLGKETQYF
TGTGCCAGCAGCGTAGCCCCTAGCGGGAGCCTGGGAAAAGAGACCCAGTACTTC
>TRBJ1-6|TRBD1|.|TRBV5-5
CASSTQTGGSYSPLHF
TGTGCCAGCAGCACCCAGACAGGGGGATCCTATTCACCCCTCCACTTT
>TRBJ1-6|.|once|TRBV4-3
CASSQSRQDSPLHF
TGCGCCAGCAGCCAAAGCCGACAGGATTCACCCCTCCACTTT
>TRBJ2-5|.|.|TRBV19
CASGPGLQETQYF
TGTGCCTCCGGTCCGGGACTCCAAGAGACCCAGTACTTC
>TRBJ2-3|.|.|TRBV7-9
CASSFPLVGSDTQYF
TGTGCCAGCAGCTTCCCGCTAGTCGGTTCAGATACGCAGTATTTT
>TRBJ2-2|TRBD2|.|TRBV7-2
CASSSTSGSRTGELFF
TGTGCCAGCAGCTCCACTAGCGGGAGTCGCACCGGGGAGCTGTTTTTT
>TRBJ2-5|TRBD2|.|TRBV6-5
CASSYFLAGQETQYF
TGTGCCAGCAGTTACTTCCTAGCGGGGCAAGAGACCCAGTACTTC
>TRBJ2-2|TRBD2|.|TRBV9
CASAGTGGRTGELFF
TGTGCCAGCGCAGGGACGGGAGGTCGGACCGGGGAGCTGTTTTTT
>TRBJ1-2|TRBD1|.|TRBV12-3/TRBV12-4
CASRQGQGLGYTF
TGTGCCAGCAGACAGGGACAGGGCTTGGGCTACACCTTC
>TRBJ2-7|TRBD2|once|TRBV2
CASSPGLAGPF
TGTGCCAGCAGCCCGGGACTAGCGGGACCCTTC
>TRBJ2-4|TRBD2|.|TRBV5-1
CASMGTSGTGIQYF
TGCGCCAGCATGGGGACTAGCGGGACTGGCATTCAGTACTTC
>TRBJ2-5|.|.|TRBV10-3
CAISAPGTRETQYF
TGTGCCATCAGTGCCCCCGGGACTCGAGAGACCCAGTACTTC
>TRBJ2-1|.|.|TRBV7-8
CASSLARPSLGQFF
TGTGCCAGCAGCCTAGCCCGACCTAGTCTCGGGCAGTTCTTC
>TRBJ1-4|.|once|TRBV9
CASTRGIATNEKLFF
TGTGCCAGCACGAGGGGGATTGCAACTAATGAAAAACTGTTTTTT
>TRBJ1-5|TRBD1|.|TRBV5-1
CASSLGSGGYQPQHF
TGCGCCAGCAGCTTGGGCTCAGGGGGGTATCAGCCCCAGCATTTT
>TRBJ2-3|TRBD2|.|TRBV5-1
CASSLVPGGPGTDTQYF
TGCGCCAGCAGCTTGGTTCCGGGAGGGCCGGGCACAGATACGCAGTATTTT
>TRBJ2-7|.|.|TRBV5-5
CASTRGGAGEQYF
TGTGCCAGCACCCGTGGGGGGGCCGGGGAGCAGTACTTC
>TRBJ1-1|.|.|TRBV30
CAWAKQARAFF
TGTGCCTGGGCAAAACAGGCCCGGGCTTTCTTT
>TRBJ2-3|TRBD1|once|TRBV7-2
CASSPGTGGRDTQYF
TGTGCCAGCAGCCCCGGGACAGGGGGCAGAGATACGCAGTATTTT
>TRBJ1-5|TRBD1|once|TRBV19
CASSPLGFRQGASNQPQHF
TGTGCCAGTAGCCCTTTGGGGTTCCGGCAGGGGGCGAGCAATCAGCCCCAGCATTTT
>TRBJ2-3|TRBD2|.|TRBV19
CASTYLAGTASTDTQYF
TGTGCCAGTACTTATCTAGCGGGAACCGCTAGCACAGATACGCAGTATTTT
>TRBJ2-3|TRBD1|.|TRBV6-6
CASTGTGITDTQYF
TGTGCCAGCACCGGGACAGGGATCACAGATACGCAGTATTTT
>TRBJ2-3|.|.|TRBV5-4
CASSPTSPRADTQYF
TGTGCCAGCAGCCCCACTAGCCCGAGGGCAGATACGCAGTATTTT
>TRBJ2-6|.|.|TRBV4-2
CASSQGDPRGPSGANVLTF
TGTGCCAGCAGCCAAGGGGATCCCAGGGGACCCTCTGGGGCCAACGTCCTGACTTTC
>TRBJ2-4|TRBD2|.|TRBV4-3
CASSPGLAGAGLAKNIQYF
TGCGCCAGCAGCCCCGGACTAGCGGGGGCCGGTCTAGCCAAAAACATTCAGTACTTC
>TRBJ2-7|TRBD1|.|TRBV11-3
CASSSNWGQGNLYEQYF
TGTGCCAGCAGCTCCAACTGGGGACAGGGGAACCTATACGAGCAGTACTTC
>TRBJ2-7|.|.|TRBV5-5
CASSLRAGEQYF
TGTGCCAGCAGCTTGAGGGCGGGGGAGCAGTACTTC
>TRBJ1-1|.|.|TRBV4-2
CASSQRGGGRSTEAFF
TGTGCCAGCAGCCAACGCGGGGGAGGGCGGAGCACTGAAGCTTTCTTT
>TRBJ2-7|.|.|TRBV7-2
CASSFSGNSYEQYF
TGTGCCAGCAGCTTTTCAGGGAACTCCTACGAGCAGTACTTC
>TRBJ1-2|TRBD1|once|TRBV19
CASSPQGKGGYGYTF
TGTGCCAGTAGTCCACAGGGGAAGGGAGGCTATGGCTACACCTTC
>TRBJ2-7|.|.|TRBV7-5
CARSPTGRTPYEQYF
TGTGCCAGAAGCCCCACAGGGCGGACCCCCTACGAGCAGTACTTC
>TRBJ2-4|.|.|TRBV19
CASSIAGSRLAKNIQYF
TGTGCCAGTAGTATTGCGGGGAGCCGGCTAGCCAAAAACATTCAGTACTTC
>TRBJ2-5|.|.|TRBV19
CASSIGADPGETQYF
TGTGCCAGTAGTATTGGGGCCGACCCCGGGGAGACCCAGTACTTC
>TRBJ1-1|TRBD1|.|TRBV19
CASSTRQGNTEAFF
TGTGCCAGTAGTACCCGACAGGGGAACACTGAAGCTTTCTTT
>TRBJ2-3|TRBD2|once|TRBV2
CASTLRAGGVADTQYF
TGTGCCAGCACCCTCCGAGCGGGAGGGGTGGCAGATACGCAGTATTTT
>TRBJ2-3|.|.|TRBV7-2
CASRRTGRVAGPTDTQYF
TGTGCCAGCCGACGGACAGGGCGGGTAGCGGGCCCCACAGATACGCAGTATTTT
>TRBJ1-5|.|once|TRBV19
CASSTVTGSRNQPQHF
TGTGCCAGTAGTACCGTCACAGGGTCCCGTAATCAGCCCCAGCATTTT
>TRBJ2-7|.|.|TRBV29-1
CSVGGSSYEQYF
TGCAGCGTCGGGGGTTCCTCCTACGAGCAGTACTTC
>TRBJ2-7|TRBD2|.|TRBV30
CAWSVLGLAGTDEQYF
TGTGCCTGGAGTGTATTGGGACTAGCGGGGACCGACGAGCAGTACTTC
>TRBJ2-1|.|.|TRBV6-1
CASSERAGPSSYNEQFF
TGTGCCAGCAGTGAACGCGCGGGGCCGAGCTCCTACAATGAGCAGTTCTTC
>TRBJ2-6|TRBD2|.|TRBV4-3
CASSQGGGSRSGANVLTF
TGCGCCAGCAGCCAAGGGGGCGGGAGTAGGTCTGGGGCCAACGTCCTGACTTTC
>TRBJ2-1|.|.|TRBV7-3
CASSLIGGNNEQFF
TGTGCCAGCAGCTTAATAGGCGGAAACAATGAGCAGTTCTTC
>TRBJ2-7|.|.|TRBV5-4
CASSLGSSYEQYF
TGTGCCAGCAGCTTGGGGAGCTCCTACGAGCAGTACTTC
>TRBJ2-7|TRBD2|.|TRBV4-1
CASSQAGRAASGRREQYF
TGCGCCAGCAGCCAAGCAGGCCGAGCGGCTAGCGGGAGGCGCGAGCAGTACTTC
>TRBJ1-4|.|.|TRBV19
CASNSLWQGEEKLFF
TGTGCCAGTAACTCCCTTTGGCAAGGGGAAGAAAAACTGTTTTTT
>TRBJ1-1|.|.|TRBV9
CASSPRGAMNTEAFF
TGTGCCAGCAGCCCGCGGGGAGCTATGAACACTGAAGCTTTCTTT